This TCR beta chain was recorded in a study of regulatory T cells in long-lasting Graves disease. Study findings and constraints: Lower TCR diversity characterized persistent Graves' patients relative to newly diagnosed patients.

To make TCR beta libraries, researchers used iRepertoire HTBI primers and Arm-PCR of CDR3 regions. MiXCR, run by TCRdb on the multiplex PCR reads, gives a single entry per CDR3 protein. The sample lists more than 400,000 distinct CDR3 sequences, roughly 15% occurring once. Germline V lookup: CDR1 KGHDR, CDR2 SFDVKD. Between the trimmed V and J ends, which lost 6 bases and 4 bases, there was a span of 11 bases. This CDR3 is built from 14 residues. Note on this clonotype: Its antigen is unknown.

The time point was: newly diagnosed GD, antithyroid drugs for less than 3 months. Making the TCR library involved RNA that had been extracted from PBMCs. A further study also used this sample, focusing on T cells in Graves' hyperthyroidism and ophthalmopathy. This second study says: Clinical symptoms, serum thyroxine and TRAb, thyroid ultrasound and orbital computed tomography together formed the diagnostic basis.

The TCR sequence derives from a woman in her thirties with Graves disease. The chain uses TRBV24-1 and TRBJ2-2; D is perhaps TRBD1 (6 bases). The source material was peripheral blood mononuclear cells (PBMCs), sampled at new diagnosis, from a patient treated with antithyroid drugs. This CDR3 reads CATSHGRGTGELFF. The DNA for the CDR3 is TGTGCCACCAGTCACGGCAGGGGCACCGGGGAGCTGTTTTTT.